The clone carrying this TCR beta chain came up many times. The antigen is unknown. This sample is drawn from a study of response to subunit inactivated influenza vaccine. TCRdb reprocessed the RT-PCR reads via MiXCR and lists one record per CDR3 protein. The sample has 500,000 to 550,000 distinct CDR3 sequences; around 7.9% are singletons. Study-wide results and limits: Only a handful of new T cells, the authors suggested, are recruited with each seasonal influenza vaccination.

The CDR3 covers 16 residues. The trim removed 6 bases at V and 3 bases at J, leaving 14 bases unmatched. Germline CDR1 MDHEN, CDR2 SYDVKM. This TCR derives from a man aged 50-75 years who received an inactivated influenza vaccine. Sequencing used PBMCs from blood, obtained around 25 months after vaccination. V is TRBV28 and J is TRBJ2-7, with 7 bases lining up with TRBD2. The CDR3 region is CASSPASGVRYYEQYF. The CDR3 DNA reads TGTGCCAGCAGCCCAGCCAGCGGGGTTCGATACTACGAGCAGTACTTC.